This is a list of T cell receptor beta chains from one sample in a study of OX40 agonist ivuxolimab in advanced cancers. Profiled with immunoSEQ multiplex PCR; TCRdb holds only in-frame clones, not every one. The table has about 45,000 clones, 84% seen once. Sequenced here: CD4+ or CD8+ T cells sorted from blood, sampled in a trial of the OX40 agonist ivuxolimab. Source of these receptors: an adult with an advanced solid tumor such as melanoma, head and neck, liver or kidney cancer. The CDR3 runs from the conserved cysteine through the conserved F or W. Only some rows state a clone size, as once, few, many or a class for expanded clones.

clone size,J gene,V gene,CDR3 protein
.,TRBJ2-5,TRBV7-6,CASSFQETQYF
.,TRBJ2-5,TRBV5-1,CASSPGQGALVMETQYF
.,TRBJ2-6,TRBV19,CASSIAAGLGANVLTF
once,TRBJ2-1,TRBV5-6,CASSLTSGWSSYNEQFF
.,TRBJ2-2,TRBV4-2,CASSLGGLAGRSSGELFF
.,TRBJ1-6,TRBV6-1,CASSDAATGLSPLHF
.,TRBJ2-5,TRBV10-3,CAISGQEETQYF
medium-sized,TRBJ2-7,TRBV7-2,CASSLKRGIYEQYF
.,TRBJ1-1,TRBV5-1,CASTKLGGAGEAFF
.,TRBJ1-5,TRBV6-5,CASRLTGSNQPQHF
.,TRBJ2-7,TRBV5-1,CASSLALTSGGHEQYF
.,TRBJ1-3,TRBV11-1,CASSASRDFPRATIYF
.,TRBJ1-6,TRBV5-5,CASSFRSFYNSPLHF
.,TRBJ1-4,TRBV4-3,CASSQDLRGLLEKLFF
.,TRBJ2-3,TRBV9,CASSPTSGGTDTQYF
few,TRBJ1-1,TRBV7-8,CASSRGSNTEAFF